This passage covers 31 T cell receptor beta chains from one sample sequenced in a study of graft-versus-host responses after intestinal transplantation. Using immunoSEQ multiplex PCR, the repertoire was profiled, and TCRdb retains in-frame clones only, with some absent. The sample comprises 80,000 to 100,000 clones, roughly four fifths of which are singletons, and roughly 15% rests with the top ten. These TCRs are of unknown antigen specificity. Material: unstimulated CD8+ T cells sorted from spleen or lymph node cells, obtained before intestinal transplant. Every receptor here comes from a human donor who received an intestinal transplant.

The chain employs TRBV20-1 and TRBJ2-7; D uncertain. Germline CDR1 is DFQATT and CDR2 is SNEGSKA (reference sequence). The CDR3 is 11 amino acids. The germline V and J ends were trimmed by 0 bases and 4 bases, with 4 bases remaining between them. CDR3 sequence (DNA): TGCAGTGCTAGAGAACAATACGAGCAGTACTTC. The encoded protein is CSAREQYEQYF.

V gene TRBV6-1 combines with J gene TRBJ1-1; no firm D call. Germline V gene data show CDR1 as MNHNS and CDR2 as SASEGT. V dropped 0 bases and J dropped 6 bases, with 11 bases sitting between them. The CDR3 length is 14 residues. CDR3 sequence: CASSEAAGYAEAFF. For the CDR3, the DNA is TGTGCCAGCAGTGAAGCGGCAGGATACGCTGAAGCTTTCTTT.

This clone appeared once. The chain links TRBV7-9 to TRBJ2-1; D gene ambiguous. Germline CDR1 reads SEHNR; CDR2 reads FQNEAQ (reference sequence). The CDR3 extends over 14 amino acids. Trimming cost V 7 bases and J 7 bases, with 17 bases left between them. The CDR3, as DNA: TGTGCCAGCACCAAAAGCCCAATCACGAATGAGCAGTTCTTC. As protein: CASTKSPITNEQFF.

This clone showed up just a few times. The chain has TRBV5-1 and TRBJ2-7; 8 bases align to TRBD2. Germline-derived CDR1 and CDR2 are SGHRS and YFSETQ. This CDR3 is built from 15 residues. V gave up 1 base and J gave up 6 bases; unmatched junction bases: 9. The CDR3 region is CASSLLPGGSPEQYF. The CDR3 bases are TGCGCCAGCAGCTTGCTGCCGGGAGGGTCCCCCGAGCAGTACTTC.

The V and J genes are TRBV7-9 and TRBJ1-1; 7 bases align to TRBD1. Germline CDR1 SEHNR, CDR2 FQNEAQ (reference sequence). The length of the CDR3 is 14 residues. The V segment lost 2 bases and the J segment 12 bases; nucleotides outside the gene matches: 12. The chain's CDR3 is CASSLIGGTEVSFF. The CDR3 DNA follows: TGTGCCAGCAGCTTAATAGGTGGGACAGAGGTGTCTTTCTTT. Full variable domain (missing parts from reference TRBV7-9 and TRBJ1-1): DTGVSQNPRHKITKRGQNVTFRCDPISEHNRLYWYRQTLGQGPEFLTYFQNEAQLEKSRLLSDRFSAERPKGSFSTLEIQRTEQGDSAMYLCASSLIGGTEVSFFGQGTRLTVV.

The rearrangement joins TRBV15 to TRBJ1-5, with 7 bases lining up with TRBD1. Germline V gene lookup returns CDR1 LNHNV and CDR2 YYDKDF (reference sequence). The CDR3 contains 14 residues. Losses at the gene ends were 5 bases for V and 0 bases for J; bases not matched to a gene: 1. The CDR3 DNA reads TGTGCCACCAGCCAGGGGGATAGCAATCAGCCCCAGCATTTT. This codes for CATSQGDSNQPQHF.

This chain joins TRBV9 and TRBJ1-1; D gene unclear. Germline V gene sequence: CDR1 SGDLS, CDR2 YYNGEE. Trimming stripped 0 bases from V and 1 base from J, with 4 bases between. The CDR3 loop spans 13 amino acids. CDR3 coding DNA: TGTGCCAGCAGCGTAGAGGAGAACACTGAAGCTTTCTTT. It translates to CASSVEENTEAFF.

The V gene is TRBV19, the J gene TRBJ2-7; TRBD2 aligns across 8 bases. The trim removed 4 bases at V and 0 bases at J, leaving 2 bases unmatched. CDR1 LNHDA and CDR2 SQIVND come from the germline V gene (reference sequence). This CDR3 has 14 residues. CDR3: CASSSGGISYEQYF. CDR3 coding DNA: TGTGCCAGTAGTAGCGGGGGGATCTCCTACGAGCAGTACTTC.

The chain joins TRBV11-1 to TRBJ2-7; 9 bases match TRBD2. Germline V CDR1 and CDR2: SGHAT, FQDESV (reference sequence). V shed 5 bases and J 2 bases; nucleotides not matched to a gene: 4. This CDR3 contains 14 residues. CDR3 in DNA: TGTGCCAGCAGCCCTAGCGGGGCCACCTACGAGCAGTACTTC. This sequence encodes CASSPSGATYEQYF.

The V call is TRBV4-1, the J call TRBJ1-2; 8 bases match TRBD1. Unmatched junction bases numbered 8, after V lost 1 base and J lost 4 bases. CDR1 and CDR2 from the germline V gene are MGHRA and YSYEKL. The length of the CDR3 is 16 residues. The chain's CDR3 is CASSQVGGQVRYGYTF. In nucleotides, the CDR3 is TGCGCCAGCAGCCAAGTGGGGGGACAGGTACGCTATGGCTACACCTTC.

This clone is a singleton in its sample. This chain joins TRBV29-1 and TRBJ1-5, with TRBD1 as a possible D gene (5 bases). The germline gives CDR1 SQVTM, CDR2 ANQGSEA. The CDR3 is made up of 13 amino acids. Trimming took 7 bases from V and 1 from J, leaving 11 bases between them. The CDR3 region is CSAGDRSNQPQHF. CDR3 DNA: TGCAGCGCAGGAGACAGAAGCAATCAGCCCCAGCATTTT.

The chain is built from TRBV14 and TRBJ1-2; D might be TRBD1 (5 bases). This CDR3 comprises 16 residues. Germline-derived CDR1 and CDR2 are SGHDN and FVKESK. Between the trimmed V and J ends, which lost 0 bases and 3 bases, there was a span of 14 bases. The CDR3 sequence: CASSQDVRESHYGYTF. Written as DNA, the CDR3 is TGTGCCAGCAGCCAAGATGTCAGGGAGTCCCACTATGGCTACACCTTC.

This chain joins TRBV11-2 and TRBJ2-3; 10 bases are a match to TRBD1. J was trimmed by 0 bases and V by 6 bases; bases with no gene match: 3. Germline V lookup: CDR1 SGHAT, CDR2 FQNNGV. The CDR3 totals 15 residues. The CDR3 here is CASSWGQGSTDTQYF. The CDR3, as DNA: TGTGCCAGCAGTTGGGGACAGGGGAGCACAGATACGCAGTATTTT. Supplemented by reference TRBV11-2 and TRBJ2-3, the full variable domain reads EAGVAQSPRYKIIEKRQSVAFWCNPISGHATLYWYQQILGQGPKLLIQFQNNGVVDDSQLPKDRFSAERLKGVDSTLKIQPAKLEDSAVYLCASSWGQGSTDTQYFGPGTRLTVL.

This chain uses TRBV7-9 with TRBJ2-1; 9 positions agree with TRBD1. Germline V gives CDR1 SEHNR, CDR2 FQNEAQ (reference sequence). The CDR3 has 15 amino acids. Unmatched junction bases numbered 6, after V lost 5 bases and J lost 4 bases. CDR3 sequence: CASSGTGGDYNEQFF. The CDR3 DNA reads TGTGCCAGCAGCGGAACAGGGGGCGATTACAATGAGCAGTTCTTC.

The J gene is TRBJ1-1, the V gene TRBV23-1; TRBD1 might be the D (5 bases). TRBV23-1 is labeled an ORF, and its function is uncertain. Trimming pared 1 base from V and 4 bases from J, leaving 13 bases between. CDR3 size: 15 residues. CDR3 sequence reads: CASSQLGPWGTEAFF. CDR3 DNA sequence: TGCGCCAGCAGTCAATTGGGGCCTTGGGGCACTGAAGCTTTCTTT.

This clone was counted only a few times. A far larger clone differs by one base, so this is likely a read error. The sample holds other DNA sequences that translate to the same CDR3. The chain combines TRBV28 with TRBJ2-5; 7 bases map to TRBD2. The CDR3 contains 19 residues. With V trimmed by 2 bases and J by 1 base, 16 bases remained unmatched. Germline CDR1 and CDR2: MDHEN and SYDVKM. DNA for the CDR3: TGTGCCAGCAGTTTAGTGATACTGGGGGGGGTCCAGGTCCAAGAGACCCAGTACTTC. Translating it yields CASSLVILGGVQVQETQYF.

The V call is TRBV6-5, the J call TRBJ2-3; 7 bases agree with TRBD1. Trimming took 4 bases from V and 0 from J; bases not matched to a gene: 4. The germline V gene encodes CDR1 MNHEY and CDR2 SVGAGI. This CDR3 is built from 15 residues. For the CDR3, the DNA is TGTGCCAGCAGTTGGGACAGCGTAAGCACAGATACGCAGTATTTT. This translates into CASSWDSVSTDTQYF.

The chain recombines TRBV4-1 with TRBJ1-1; 11 bases align to TRBD1. This CDR3 spans 15 amino acids. The germline gives CDR1 MGHRA, CDR2 YSYEKL. The V and J ends lost 0 bases and 4 bases, in that order; junction bases with no gene match: 1. Here the CDR3 reads CASSQEGTGGTEAFF. The DNA of the CDR3 is TGCGCCAGCAGCCAAGAGGGGACAGGGGGCACTGAAGCTTTCTTT.

This chain joins TRBV7-9 and TRBJ2-7; D uncertain. Trimming removed 1 base at V and 5 bases at J, with 6 bases between. From germline, CDR1 is SEHNR and CDR2 FQNEAQ (reference sequence). The CDR3 extends over 12 amino acids. The CDR3 DNA follows: TGTGCCAGCAGCTTAGGCCCCCACGAGCAGTACTTC. Translated: CASSLGPHEQYF. Looking up the rest from reference TRBV7-9 and TRBJ2-7 gives the full variable domain: DTGVSQNPRHKITKRGQNVTFRCDPISEHNRLYWYRQTLGQGPEFLTYFQNEAQLEKSRLLSDRFSAERPKGSFSTLEIQRTEQGDSAMYLCASSLGPHEQYFGPGTRLTVT.

The V gene is TRBV1, the J gene TRBJ2-1; the DNA was not compared with TRBD2, the D call given in the table. TRBV1 is an annotated pseudogene. This CDR3 comprises 17 residues. In nucleotides, the CDR3 is TGCACCAGCAGCCGGCAGCCCGGGACTAGCTTCTACAATGAGCAGTTCTTC. Translation gives CTSSRQPGTSFYNEQFF.

This clone was seen only a few times. The chain joins TRBV7-3 to TRBJ2-2, with D unresolved. Trimming stripped 1 base from V and 4 bases from J, with 7 bases between. The CDR3 length is 14 residues. Germline values: CDR1 SGHTA, CDR2 FQGTGA. The CDR3 sequence: CASSLKWGTGELFF. The CDR3 region has the DNA TGTGCCAGCAGCTTAAAATGGGGCACCGGGGAGCTGTTTTTT.

The chain recombines TRBV4-2 with TRBJ2-1, with D possibly being TRBD1 (5 bases). This CDR3 region has 16 residues. V lost 1 base and J lost 4, with 14 bases in between. CDR1 is LGHNA, CDR2 YNFKEQ, per germline. This CDR3 is CASSQGQGVGYNEQFF. The CDR3, as DNA: TGTGCCAGCAGCCAAGGGCAAGGGGTAGGGTACAATGAGCAGTTCTTC.

The V gene is TRBV27, the J gene TRBJ2-1; D is uncertain. From germline, CDR1 is MNHEY and CDR2 SMNVEV (reference sequence). The CDR3 extends over 13 amino acids. V was clipped by 2 bases and J by 5 bases, with 7 bases between them. Here the CDR3 reads CASSLGNNNEQFF. The CDR3 nucleotides are TGTGCCAGCAGTTTAGGTAATAACAATGAGCAGTTCTTC.

As to this clone: Other DNA sequences in this specimen translate into the identical CDR3. The chain links TRBV7-9 to TRBJ2-5; 7 bases agree with TRBD1. CDR3 size: 17 residues. Germline assignment: CDR1 SEHNR and CDR2 FQNEAQ (reference sequence). The J segment lost 3 bases and the V segment lost 5 bases, leaving 15 bases of the junction unmatched. The CDR3 region has the DNA TGTGCCAGCAGCACTAACTACCCGACAGGGCGGGAAGAGACCCAGTACTTC. Protein: CASSTNYPTGREETQYF. Filled out from reference TRBV7-9 and TRBJ2-5, the complete variable domain reads DTGVSQNPRHKITKRGQNVTFRCDPISEHNRLYWYRQTLGQGPEFLTYFQNEAQLEKSRLLSDRFSAERPKGSFSTLEIQRTEQGDSAMYLCASSTNYPTGREETQYFGPGTRLLVL.

The chain employs TRBV6-6 and TRBJ2-2; D perhaps matches TRBD1 (6 bases). The CDR3 totals 15 residues. In germline, CDR1 is MNHNY, CDR2 SVGAGI (reference sequence). The germline V and J ends were trimmed by 1 base and 2 bases, with 8 bases remaining between them. In DNA form, the CDR3 reads TGTGCCAGCAGTTACTTACAGGGTAACACCGGGGAGCTGTTTTTT. Its protein is CASSYLQGNTGELFF.

This clone was counted a single time. The chain recombines TRBV27 with TRBJ2-5; D is possibly TRBD2 (6 bases). This CDR3 has 17 amino acids. The V and J ends lost 4 bases and 1 base respectively, with 19 bases between them. Germline values: CDR1 MNHEY, CDR2 SMNVEV (reference sequence). The CDR3 DNA follows: TGTGCCAGCAGTTCCGCCCCCATCTTTAGCGGCCAAGAGACCCAGTACTTC. Protein: CASSSAPIFSGQETQYF.

This rearrangement joins TRBV6-5 to TRBJ2-7; a weak D match, TRBD2 (5 bases). The CDR3 sequence is 11 residues long. Germline V CDR1 and CDR2: MNHEY, SVGAGI. The V and J ends lost 2 bases and 6 bases respectively, with 5 bases between them. CDR3 amino acids: CASSYGSEQYF. Written as DNA, the CDR3 is TGTGCCAGCAGTTACGGGAGCGAGCAGTACTTC.

This chain links TRBV15 with TRBJ2-5; TRBD1 might be the D (6 bases). The CDR3 has 17 residues. The germline gives CDR1 LNHNV, CDR2 YYDKDF (reference sequence). V gave up 5 bases and J gave up 5 bases, with 24 bases separating them. CDR3 in amino acids: CATSPAPFQGKRETQYF. In DNA form, the CDR3 reads TGTGCCACCAGCCCTGCCCCTTTCCAGGGGAAGAGGGAGACCCAGTACTTC.

The rearrangement uses TRBV28 and TRBJ1-1; D uncertain. Between the trimmed V and J ends, which lost 5 bases and 5 bases, there was a span of 15 bases. Per the germline V gene, CDR1 is MDHEN and CDR2 is SYDVKM. The CDR3 runs 14 residues. CDR3 protein: CASSPVKGGTEAFF. The CDR3 nucleotides read TGTGCCAGCAGTCCCGTGAAGGGAGGAACTGAAGCTTTCTTT.

The genes are TRBV18 and TRBJ2-7; D is undetermined. V was cut by 4 bases and J by 0 bases, with 10 bases left in between. CDR3 size: 14 residues. Germline CDR1 and CDR2: KGHSH and LQKENI. This chain's CDR3 is CASSRPQISYEQYF. The CDR3 region has the DNA TGTGCCAGCTCACGACCTCAGATCTCCTACGAGCAGTACTTC.

The chain links TRBV14 to TRBJ2-7; possibly TRBD1 for D (5 bases). V lost 1 base and J 6 bases, leaving 10 bases between the germline ends. The germline CDR1 and CDR2 sequences are SGHDN and FVKESK. The CDR3 runs 13 residues. The CDR3, as DNA: TGTGCCAGCAGCCAAGTGAGGACAAGCGAGCAGTACTTC. Its translation: CASSQVRTSEQYF. The whole variable domain, remainder taken from reference TRBV14 and TRBJ2-7, is EAGVTQFPSHSVIEKGQTVTLRCDPISGHDNLYWYRRVMGKEIKFLLHFVKESKQDESGMPNNRFLAERTGGTYSTLKVQPAELEDSGVYFCASSQVRTSEQYFGPGTRLTVT.